This T cell receptor beta chain comes out of a study of cytomegalovirus exposure and HLA in healthy donors. Looked up from germline, CDR1 is MNHEY and CDR2 is SVGAGI. V was trimmed by 0 bases and J by 6 bases, leaving 11 bases between them. CDR3 length: 14 residues. This clone was counted once. Its antigen remains unidentified. A multiplex PCR was run with 60 Vbeta primers and 13 Jbeta primers. The protocol was immunoSEQ multiplex PCR, while the TCRdb copy is restricted to in-frame clones and leaves out a portion. The sample has some 120,000 clones; around 80% are singletons. Notes on the study in general: Later work associated 16,951 TCR beta sequences with HLA alleles at 0.05 false discovery rate. Later analysis indicated greater clonal expansion among HLA-associated TCR beta chains than among equally common other chains. The number of N-insertions in an Asian-associated ancestry cluster was reportedly below the roughly 620-donor mean in a later analysis.

Sequences were obtained from PBMCs. The TCR sequence derives from a woman younger than 35 in good health and CMV-seropositive. The chain combines TRBV6-5 with TRBJ1-2, with D maybe TRBD1 (5 bases). The CDR3 region is CASSYSKGQDGYTF. For the CDR3, the DNA is TGTGCCAGCAGTTACTCAAAGGGGCAGGATGGCTACACCTTC.